This note documents a single T cell receptor (beta chain) sequence. V was cut by 4 bases and J by 4 bases, with 23 bases left in between. CDR1 and CDR2 (germline): ENHRY, SYGVKD. The CDR3 totals 18 residues. Using its own MiXCR run on the 5' RACE reads, TCRdb lists one record per CDR3 protein. The sample has about 96,000 distinct CDR3 sequences; roughly 18% are singletons. The data were obtained in a study of T cells of healthy individuals. The chain recombines TRBV10-3 with TRBJ2-1; D may correspond to TRBD1 or TRBD2 (5 bases each). The sequence derives from a human donor in good health. For the CDR3, the DNA is TGTGCCATCAGTGGGGAAAGCTTCGGGACGAGACATTACAATGAGCAGTTCTTC. Its protein product is CAISGESFGTRHYNEQFF.